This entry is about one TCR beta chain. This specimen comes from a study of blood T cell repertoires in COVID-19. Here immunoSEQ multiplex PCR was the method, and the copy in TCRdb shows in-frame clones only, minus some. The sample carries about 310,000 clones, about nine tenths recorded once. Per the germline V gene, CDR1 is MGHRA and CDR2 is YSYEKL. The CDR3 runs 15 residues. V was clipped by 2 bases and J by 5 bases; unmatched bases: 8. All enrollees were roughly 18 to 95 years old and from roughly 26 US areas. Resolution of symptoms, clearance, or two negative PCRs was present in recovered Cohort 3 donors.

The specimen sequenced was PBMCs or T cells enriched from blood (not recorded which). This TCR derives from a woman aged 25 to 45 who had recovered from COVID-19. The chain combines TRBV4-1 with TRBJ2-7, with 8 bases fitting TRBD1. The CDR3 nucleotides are TGCGCCAGCAGCCAACTGGTACAGGGGGGTGACGAGCAGTACTTC. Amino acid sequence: CASSQLVQGGDEQYF.